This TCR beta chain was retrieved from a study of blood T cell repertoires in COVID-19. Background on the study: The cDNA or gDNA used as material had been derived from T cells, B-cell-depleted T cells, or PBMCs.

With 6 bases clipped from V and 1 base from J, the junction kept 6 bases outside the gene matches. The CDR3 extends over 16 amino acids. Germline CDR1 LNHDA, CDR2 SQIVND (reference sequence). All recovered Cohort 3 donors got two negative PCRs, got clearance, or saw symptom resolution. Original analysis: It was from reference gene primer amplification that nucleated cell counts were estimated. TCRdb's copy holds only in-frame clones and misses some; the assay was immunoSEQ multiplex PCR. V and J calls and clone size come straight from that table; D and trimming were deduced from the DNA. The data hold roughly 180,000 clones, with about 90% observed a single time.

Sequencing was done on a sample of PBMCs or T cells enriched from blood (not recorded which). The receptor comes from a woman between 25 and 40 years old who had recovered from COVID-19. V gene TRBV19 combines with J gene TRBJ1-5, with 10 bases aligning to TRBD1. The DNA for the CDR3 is TGTGCCAGTAGGCCCCGGGACAGGGGAAGCAATCAGCCCCAGCATTTT. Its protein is CASRPRDRGSNQPQHF.